A single sample gave rise to the 26 T cell receptor beta chains below, sequenced in a study of blood T cell repertoires in COVID-19. Sequencing was performed with immunoSEQ multiplex PCR; in TCRdb, only in-frame clones are kept and a portion is missing. The table records about 280,000 clones, 89% of them present only once. The sequenced sample was peripheral blood. Receptor source: a woman aged 25 to 39 with COVID-19, enrolled during active disease.

The chain uses TRBV30 and TRBJ2-1, with TRBD2 identical over 12 bases. V lost 0 bases to trimming and J lost 0 bases; unmatched junction nucleotides: 12. The germline V gene has CDR1 GTSNPN and CDR2 SVGIG (reference sequence). The CDR3 consists of 20 residues. CDR3 region: CAWSVRGLAGGPGSYNEQFF. CDR3 in DNA: TGTGCCTGGAGTGTACGAGGGCTAGCGGGGGGGCCGGGCTCCTACAATGAGCAGTTCTTC.

The chain recombines TRBV2 with TRBJ1-5, with 8 bases aligning to TRBD1. The CDR3 length is 18 residues. V trimming: 8 bases; J trimming: 0 bases; junction bases outside the gene matches: 15. Germline-derived CDR1 and CDR2 are SNHLY and FYNNEI. CDR3 residues: CASSWLDRDVISNQPQHF. The DNA of the CDR3 is TGTGCCAGCTCGTGGCTGGACAGGGACGTCATTAGCAATCAGCCCCAGCATTTT.

This clone was recorded once. This chain connects TRBV7-9 to TRBJ1-1, with D hard to call. V was shortened by 5 bases and J by 8 bases, with 9 bases between the two germline ends. This CDR3 region has 11 residues. The germline CDR1 and CDR2 sequences are SEHNR and FQNEAQ (reference sequence). In DNA, the CDR3 is TGTGCCAGCAGCCCACAGTTAGAAGCTTTCTTT. Translated: CASSPQLEAFF.

This clone came up once. The chain carries TRBV6-5 and TRBJ1-2; possibly TRBD1 for D (6 bases). The CDR3 spans 15 residues. Trimming took 6 bases from V and 4 from J, leaving 18 bases between them. Germline V gene lookup returns CDR1 MNHEY and CDR2 SVGAGI. The CDR3 coding sequence is TGTGCCAGCAGCATCTTGGGGGGGGCAGGCTATGGCTACACCTTC. Translated: CASSILGGAGYGYTF.

The genes are TRBV2 and TRBJ1-2, with 9 positions matching TRBD1. Germline V gene data show CDR1 as SNHLY and CDR2 as FYNNEI. This CDR3 has 13 residues. Unmatched junction bases numbered 4, after V lost 4 bases and J lost 7 bases. CDR3 sequence: CASSATGGLGYTF. CDR3 DNA: TGTGCCAGCAGTGCGACAGGGGGGCTTGGCTACACCTTC.

The chain uses TRBV12-3 or TRBV12-4 and TRBJ1-2; no clear D gene. This CDR3 spans 13 amino acids. Trimming left V 2 bases short and J 8 bases short, with 12 bases between. As DNA, the CDR3 is TGTGCCAGCAGTTTACTCCTATCTCCGGGCTACACCTTC. Protein product: CASSLLLSPGYTF.

This chain links TRBV3-1 (or the pseudogene TRBV3-2) with TRBJ2-3, with 9 bases fitting TRBD2. CDR1 and CDR2 from the germline V gene are LGHDT and YNNKEL (reference sequence). The CDR3 loop spans 16 amino acids. The ends lost 3 bases at V and 4 bases at J; junction bases unmatched: 8. The CDR3 DNA reads TGTGCCAGCAGCCAGTTGTGGGCGGGGGGGCCAGATACGCAGTATTTT. The encoded protein is CASSQLWAGGPDTQYF.

The rearrangement uses TRBV25-1 and TRBJ1-5; TRBD1 aligns across 7 bases. With 2 bases clipped from V and 8 bases from J, the junction kept 6 bases outside the gene matches. The CDR3 sequence is 14 residues long. The V gene's germline CDR1 is MGHDK and CDR2 SYGVNS. The CDR3, as DNA: TGTGCCAGCAGTGAAGGTGGGACAGTCAAGCCCCAGCATTTT. This translates into CASSEGGTVKPQHF.

J is TRBJ1-2 and V is TRBV5-8; TRBD1 matches at 10 bases. CDR1 and CDR2 (germline): SGHTS, YDEGEE. The CDR3 length is 15 residues. V was clipped by 4 bases and J by 4 bases; unmatched bases: 7. CDR3 nucleotides: TGTGCCAGCAGCACGGGACAGGGGATCGCCTATGGCTACACCTTC. This translates into CASSTGQGIAYGYTF.

The chain combines TRBV7-9 with TRBJ1-2; no reliable D call. This CDR3 contains 15 residues. The germline V gene has CDR1 SEHNR and CDR2 FQNEAQ (reference sequence). V was cut by 6 bases and J by 0 bases, with 14 bases left in between. For the CDR3, the DNA is TGTGCCAGCAGACCATTTACGCCAGCTAACTATGGCTACACCTTC. This sequence encodes CASRPFTPANYGYTF.

In regard to this clone: Within the sample, other DNA sequences also encode this same CDR3. V and J are TRBV5-1 and TRBJ1-1, with 8 positions matching TRBD1. CDR3 length: 15 residues. With V trimmed by 2 bases and J by 0 bases, 3 bases remained unmatched. CDR1 and CDR2 from the germline V gene are SGHRS and YFSETQ. CDR3 sequence (DNA): TGCGCCAGCAGCTTCGGACAGGGATTGAACACTGAAGCTTTCTTT. Translated, it gives CASSFGQGLNTEAFF.

This clone occurred once. V gene TRBV6-5 combines with J gene TRBJ1-1; a possible D gene is TRBD1 (5 bases). Germline loops: CDR1 MNHEY, CDR2 SVGAGI. V lost 7 bases and J lost 10, with 19 bases in between. The CDR3 spans 13 residues. The CDR3 DNA sequence: TGTGCCAGCACCAACACAGGATCCGGGTCAGCTTTCTTT. Translated: CASTNTGSGSAFF.

The rearrangement links TRBV4-1 to TRBJ1-1, with D perhaps TRBD1 (6 bases). The CDR3 covers 13 residues. Germline-derived CDR1 and CDR2 are MGHRA and YSYEKL. V was clipped by 4 bases and J by 11 bases, with 17 bases between them. The CDR3 DNA follows: TGCGCCAGCAGCCGTACAGGGTTACGAGGGGCTTTCTTT. As protein: CASSRTGLRGAFF.

V gene TRBV18 combines with J gene TRBJ1-1; D unresolved. V dropped 2 bases and J dropped 1 base, with 8 bases sitting between them. The CDR3 covers 14 residues. CDR1 is KGHSH and CDR2 is LQKENI in the germline V gene. The DNA of the CDR3 is TGTGCCAGCTCACCAGGACTCAAGAACACTGAAGCTTTCTTT. Translation: CASSPGLKNTEAFF.

The chain joins TRBV6-5 to TRBJ1-1; a possible D gene is TRBD1 (6 bases). There are 13 residues in the CDR3. The V gene's germline CDR1 is MNHEY and CDR2 SVGAGI. The V end was cut by 2 bases, the J end by 2 bases, with 6 bases between. The CDR3 loop reads CASSYGGNTEAFF. In DNA, the CDR3 is TGTGCCAGCAGTTACGGGGGCAACACTGAAGCTTTCTTT.

This clone has a single count. This chain joins TRBV2 and TRBJ1-2; a weak D match, TRBD1 (6 bases). CDR3 length: 14 residues. CDR1 is SNHLY, CDR2 FYNNEI, per germline. With 8 bases removed from V and 1 base from J, the gap between germline ends came to 14 bases. CDR3 nucleotides: TGTGCCAGCGGGGGGGGCGGTGTTAACTATGGCTACACCTTC. Amino acids: CASGGGGVNYGYTF.

In its sample, this clone was seen once. V is TRBV20-1 and J is TRBJ2-7, with TRBD1 identical over 8 bases. This CDR3 has 13 amino acids. Germline CDR1 DFQATT, CDR2 SNEGSKA (reference sequence). V was clipped by 3 bases and J by 7 bases; unmatched bases: 8. This chain's CDR3 is CSASVTGDGEQYF. The CDR3 DNA reads TGCAGTGCTAGTGTGACAGGGGACGGGGAGCAGTACTTC.

The V and J genes are TRBV18 and TRBJ1-2; 7 bases line up with TRBD1. The CDR3 length is 13 residues. CDR1 and CDR2 (germline): KGHSH, LQKENI. V gave up 3 bases and J gave up 7 bases; unmatched junction bases: 5. CDR3 nucleotide sequence: TGTGCCAGCTCACCCCAGACAGGGATTGGCTACACCTTC. Translating gives CASSPQTGIGYTF.

The CDR3 DNA reads TGTGCCAGCAGTGAAGGGGGGGATAGCTCCTACGAGCAGTACTTC. Protein product: CASSEGGDSSYEQYF. The chain recombines TRBV6-1 with TRBJ2-7, with a weak D call TRBD2 (6 bases). Per the germline V gene, CDR1 is MNHNS and CDR2 is SASEGT. The CDR3 length is 15 residues. The ends were cut back, 1 base at V and 0 bases at J, with 10 bases in the middle.

The genes are TRBV5-1 and TRBJ1-4; TRBD1 aligns across 7 bases. V trimming: 4 bases; J trimming: 5 bases; junction bases outside the gene matches: 11. The length of the CDR3 is 16 residues. Germline V gene data show CDR1 as SGHRS and CDR2 as YFSETQ. The CDR3 is CASSPIPGQLNEKLFF. CDR3 sequence (DNA): TGCGCCAGCAGCCCTATCCCGGGACAGTTAAATGAAAAACTGTTTTTT.

The CDR3 DNA is TGTGCCATCAGTGAGACCAGCGGGTCGAACACAGATACGCAGTATTTT. Amino acid sequence: CAISETSGSNTDTQYF. The rearrangement links TRBV10-3 to TRBJ2-3; tentative D call: TRBD2 (6 bases). V was pared by 2 bases and J by 2 bases, with 14 bases between. CDR1 and CDR2 (germline): ENHRY, SYGVKD. CDR3 size: 16 residues.

The chain is built from TRBV19 and TRBJ1-5, with TRBD1 as a possible D gene (6 bases). The CDR3 spans 15 residues. Between the trimmed V and J ends, which lost 2 bases and 1 base, there was a span of 9 bases. Germline CDR1 and CDR2: LNHDA and SQIVND (reference sequence). The CDR3 DNA reads as TGTGCCAGTAGTATAAGTGGACAGAGCAATCAGCCCCAGCATTTT. Its translation is CASSISGQSNQPQHF.

Worth noting for this clone: A junction boundary mismatches the germline segment, possibly from a read error. The V call is TRBV5-1, the J call TRBJ1-1; D gene unclear. The germline V gene encodes CDR1 SGHRS and CDR2 YFSETQ. The CDR3 runs 13 residues. CDR3 sequence (DNA): TGCGCCAGCCGCTTGGTCCCGGACACTGAAGCTTTCTTT. Translated, it gives CASRLVPDTEAFF.

This clone occurred once. The chain links TRBV10-3 to TRBJ1-1, with D maybe TRBD1 (6 bases). Per germline, CDR1 ENHRY and CDR2 SYGVKD. CDR3 length: 17 residues. V was clipped by 3 bases and J by 1 base, with 18 bases between them. Here the CDR3 DNA reads TGTGCCATCAGTGATCCCGGGAGGGGGGCTGGGAACACTGAAGCTTTCTTT. This gives the protein CAISDPGRGAGNTEAFF.

This rearrangement joins TRBV5-1 to TRBJ1-2; unclear D gene. The germline gives CDR1 SGHRS, CDR2 YFSETQ. V was pared by 4 bases and J by 3 bases, with 16 bases between. This CDR3 contains 15 residues. The CDR3 spells CASSPESVHYYGYTF. In DNA, the CDR3 is TGCGCCAGCAGCCCGGAGAGCGTACACTACTATGGCTACACCTTC.

This chain links TRBV27 with TRBJ2-5; 7 bases map to TRBD1. The J call may not be correct, given that the DNA end is closer to TRBJ2-7. The CDR3 contains 13 residues. In germline, CDR1 is MNHEY, CDR2 SMNVEV (reference sequence). CDR3 loop: CASSLVRGSEQYF. CDR3 DNA: TGTGCCAGCAGTTTAGTCAGGGGGAGCGAGCAGTACTTC.